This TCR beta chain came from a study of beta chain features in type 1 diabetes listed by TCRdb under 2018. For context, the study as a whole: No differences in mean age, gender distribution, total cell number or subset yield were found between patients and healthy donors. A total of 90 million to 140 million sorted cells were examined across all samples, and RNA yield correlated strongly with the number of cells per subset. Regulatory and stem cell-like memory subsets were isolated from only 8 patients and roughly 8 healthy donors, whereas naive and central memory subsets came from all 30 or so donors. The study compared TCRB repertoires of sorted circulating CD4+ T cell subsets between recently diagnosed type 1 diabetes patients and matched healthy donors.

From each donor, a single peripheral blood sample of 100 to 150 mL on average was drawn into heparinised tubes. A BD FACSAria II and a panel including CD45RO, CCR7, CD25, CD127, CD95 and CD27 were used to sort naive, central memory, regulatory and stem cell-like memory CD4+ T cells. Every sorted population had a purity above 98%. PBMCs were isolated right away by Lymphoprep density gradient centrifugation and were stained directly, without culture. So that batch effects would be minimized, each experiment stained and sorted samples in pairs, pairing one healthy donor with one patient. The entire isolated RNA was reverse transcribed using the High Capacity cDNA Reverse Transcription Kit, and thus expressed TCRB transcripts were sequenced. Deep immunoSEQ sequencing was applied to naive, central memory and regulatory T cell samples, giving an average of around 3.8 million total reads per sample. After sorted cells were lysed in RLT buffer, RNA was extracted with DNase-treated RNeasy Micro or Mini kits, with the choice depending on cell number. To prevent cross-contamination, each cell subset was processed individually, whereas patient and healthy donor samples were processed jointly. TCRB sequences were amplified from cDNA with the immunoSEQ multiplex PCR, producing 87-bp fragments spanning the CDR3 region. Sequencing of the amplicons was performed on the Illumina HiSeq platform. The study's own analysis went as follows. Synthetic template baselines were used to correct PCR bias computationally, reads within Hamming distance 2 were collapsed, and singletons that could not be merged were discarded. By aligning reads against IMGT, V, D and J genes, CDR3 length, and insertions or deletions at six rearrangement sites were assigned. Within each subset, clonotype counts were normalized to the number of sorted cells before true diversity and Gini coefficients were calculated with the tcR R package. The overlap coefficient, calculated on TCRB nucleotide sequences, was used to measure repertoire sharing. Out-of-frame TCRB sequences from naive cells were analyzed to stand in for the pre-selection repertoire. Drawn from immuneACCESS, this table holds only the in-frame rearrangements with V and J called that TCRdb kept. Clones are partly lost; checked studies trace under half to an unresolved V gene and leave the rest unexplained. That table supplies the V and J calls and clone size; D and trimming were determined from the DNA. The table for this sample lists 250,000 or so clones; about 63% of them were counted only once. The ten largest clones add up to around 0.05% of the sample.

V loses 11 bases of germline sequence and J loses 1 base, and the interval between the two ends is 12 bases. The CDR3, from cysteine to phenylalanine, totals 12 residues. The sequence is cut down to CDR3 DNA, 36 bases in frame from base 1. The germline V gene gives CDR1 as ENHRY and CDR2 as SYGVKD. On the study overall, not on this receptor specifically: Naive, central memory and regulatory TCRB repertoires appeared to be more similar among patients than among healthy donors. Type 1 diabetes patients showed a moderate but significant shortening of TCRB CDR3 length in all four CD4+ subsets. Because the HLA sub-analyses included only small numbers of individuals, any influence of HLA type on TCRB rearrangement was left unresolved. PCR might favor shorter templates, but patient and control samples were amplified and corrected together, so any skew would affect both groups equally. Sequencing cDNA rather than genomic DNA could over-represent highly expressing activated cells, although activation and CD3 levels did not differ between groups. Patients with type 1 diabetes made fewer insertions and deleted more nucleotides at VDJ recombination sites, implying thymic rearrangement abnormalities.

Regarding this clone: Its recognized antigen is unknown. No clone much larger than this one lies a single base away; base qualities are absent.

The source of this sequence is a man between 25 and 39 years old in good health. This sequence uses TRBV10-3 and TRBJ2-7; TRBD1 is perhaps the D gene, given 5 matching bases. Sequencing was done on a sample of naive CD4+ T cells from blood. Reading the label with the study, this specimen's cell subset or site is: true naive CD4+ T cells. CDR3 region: CAARGDSYEQYF. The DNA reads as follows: TGTGCCGCAAGGGGCGATTCCTACGAGCAGTACTTC.